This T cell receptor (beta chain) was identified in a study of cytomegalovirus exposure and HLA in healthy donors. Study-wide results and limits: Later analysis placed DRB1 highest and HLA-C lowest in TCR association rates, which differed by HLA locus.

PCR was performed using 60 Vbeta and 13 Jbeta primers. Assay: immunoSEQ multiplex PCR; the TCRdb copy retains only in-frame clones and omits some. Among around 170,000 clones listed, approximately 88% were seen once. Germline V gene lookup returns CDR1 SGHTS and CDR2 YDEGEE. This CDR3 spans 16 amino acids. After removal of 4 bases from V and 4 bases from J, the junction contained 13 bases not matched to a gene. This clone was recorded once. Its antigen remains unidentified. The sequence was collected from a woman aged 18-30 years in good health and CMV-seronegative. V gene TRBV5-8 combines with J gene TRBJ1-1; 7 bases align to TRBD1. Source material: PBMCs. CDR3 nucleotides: TGTGCCAGCAGCCCCGGCTATGAGGGGGCCGGCACTGAAGCTTTCTTT. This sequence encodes CASSPGYEGAGTEAFF.